The 31 T cell receptor beta chains reported below all come from one sample, sequenced in a study of T cell responses to AZD1222 COVID-19 vaccine. Sequencing was performed with immunoSEQ multiplex PCR; in TCRdb, only in-frame clones are kept and a portion is missing. The sample records about 150,000 clones, 91% being singletons. The material was peripheral blood, obtained 28 days after the second AZD1222 dose. These receptors were taken from an adult who received the AZD1222 COVID-19 vaccine.

This rearrangement joins TRBV7-9 to TRBJ1-1; no firm D call. V was trimmed by 1 base and J by 4 bases, leaving 13 bases between them. The CDR3 contains 15 residues. The germline V gene encodes CDR1 SEHNR and CDR2 FQNEAQ (reference sequence). The CDR3 region has the DNA TGTGCCAGCAGCTTAGGGAGGTTACTCGGCACTGAAGCTTTCTTT. Translating gives CASSLGRLLGTEAFF.

This chain links TRBV6-5 with TRBJ1-3; unclear D gene. The ends were cut back, 2 bases at V and 0 bases at J, with 11 bases in the middle. Germline V gene data show CDR1 as MNHEY and CDR2 as SVGAGI. The CDR3 sequence is 16 residues long. CDR3 residues: CASSYRSRTSGNTIYF. The CDR3, as DNA: TGTGCCAGCAGTTACCGGAGTAGGACCTCTGGAAACACCATATATTTT.

The gene calls are TRBV7-8 and TRBJ1-4; D may be TRBD1 (6 bases). CDR3 size: 16 residues. Trimming removed 5 bases at V and 1 base at J, with 14 bases between. Germline CDR1 is SGHVS and CDR2 is FQNEAQ. The CDR3 here is CASSPTGIGTNEKLFF. CDR3 nucleotides: TGTGCCAGCAGCCCCACAGGGATAGGAACTAATGAAAAACTGTTTTTT.

The chain employs TRBV27 and TRBJ1-2; 8 nucleotides line up with TRBD1. With 0 bases clipped from V and 4 bases from J, the junction kept 4 bases outside the gene matches. The germline CDR1 and CDR2 sequences are MNHEY and SMNVEV (reference sequence). The CDR3 covers 15 residues. In nucleotides, the CDR3 is TGTGCCAGCAGTTTATCGCCAGGGGGCTCCTATGGCTACACCTTC. It is translated as CASSLSPGGSYGYTF.

The chain has TRBV7-2 and TRBJ2-5; a possible D gene is TRBD2 (6 bases). V lost 0 bases, J lost 5 bases, and 13 bases lay in between. The germline CDR1 and CDR2 sequences are SGHTA and FQGNSA. This CDR3 is 15 amino acids long. CDR3: CASSLAPTRRETQYF. CDR3 coding DNA: TGTGCCAGCAGCTTAGCCCCGACTAGGAGGGAGACCCAGTACTTC.

This clone was seen only once. This chain uses TRBV11-1 with TRBJ1-2; D gene unclear. This CDR3 spans 12 amino acids. Germline V gives CDR1 SGHAT, CDR2 FQDESV (reference sequence). The germline V and J ends were trimmed by 4 bases and 3 bases, with 6 bases remaining between them. The CDR3 DNA sequence: TGTGCCAGCAGCTCCGGGGACTATGGCTACACCTTC. Protein product: CASSSGDYGYTF.

The CDR3 bases are TGTGCCAGCAGCTTGGGAGCGGGAGGAAGCACAGATACGCAGTATTTT. Amino acid sequence: CASSLGAGGSTDTQYF. V gene TRBV5-8 combines with J gene TRBJ2-3; 9 bases line up with TRBD2. Germline lookup yields CDR1 SGHTS and CDR2 YDEGEE. Trimming took 0 bases from V and 0 from J; bases not matched to a gene: 2. The CDR3 has 16 residues.

V usage is TRBV28 and J usage is TRBJ1-1, with no clear D. The CDR3 sequence is 11 residues long. CDR1 is MDHEN, CDR2 SYDVKM, per germline. Trimming shortened V by 7 bases and J by 2 bases, and 5 bases separated the two germline ends. This CDR3 is CASKLNTEAFF. DNA of the CDR3: TGTGCCAGCAAACTAAACACTGAAGCTTTCTTT. The full variable domain, rest sourced from reference TRBV28 and TRBJ1-1, is DVKVTQSSRYLVKRTGEKVFLECVQDMDHENMFWYRQDPGLGLRLIYFSYDVKMKEKGDIPEGYSVSREKKERFSLILESASTNQTSMYLCASKLNTEAFFGQGTRLTVV.

The CDR3 spells CASSYSDGDEQYF. The CDR3 nucleotides are TGTGCCAGCAGTTACTCGGACGGGGACGAGCAGTACTTC. J is TRBJ2-7 and V is TRBV6-2 or TRBV6-3, with D perhaps matching TRBD2 (5 bases). The CDR3 loop spans 13 amino acids. The V end was cut by 0 bases, the J end by 5 bases, with 8 bases between. Germline V gene sequence: CDR1 MNHEY, CDR2 SVGEGT.

The chain carries TRBV7-9 and TRBJ1-2; D perhaps matches TRBD1 (6 bases). The V end lost 2 bases, the J end lost 7 bases, and 8 bases lay between the germline ends. The CDR3 is made up of 12 amino acids. Germline CDR1 SEHNR, CDR2 FQNEAQ (reference sequence). Written as DNA, the CDR3 is TGTGCCAGCAGCTTATCAGGGGCTGGCTACACCTTC. It codes for CASSLSGAGYTF.

This chain joins TRBV5-1 and TRBJ1-2; D might be TRBD1 (6 bases). The germline V gene has CDR1 SGHRS and CDR2 YFSETQ. The CDR3 totals 12 residues. V was shortened by 4 bases and J by 8 bases, with 12 bases between the two germline ends. The CDR3 DNA is TGCGCCAGCAGCACCTACAGGGACGGCTACACCTTC. Translated, it gives CASSTYRDGYTF. Based on the CDR3 plus reference TRBV5-1 and TRBJ1-2, the full variable domain is KAGVTQTPRYLIKTRGQQVTLSCSPISGHRSVSWYQQTPGQGLQFLFEYFSETQRNKGNFPGRFSGRQFSNSRSEMNVSTLELGDSALYLCASSTYRDGYTFGSGTRLTVV.

The V gene is TRBV19, the J gene TRBJ2-1; the D gene is possibly TRBD2 (6 bases). CDR1 and CDR2 (germline): LNHDA, SQIVND (reference sequence). This CDR3 has 15 residues. V was trimmed by 4 bases and J by 9 bases, leaving 19 bases between them. This CDR3 reads CASSTQGRGFTEQFF. CDR3 sequence (DNA): TGTGCCAGTAGTACCCAGGGACGGGGGTTTACTGAGCAGTTCTTC.

V usage is TRBV7-8 and J usage is TRBJ2-2, with 9 bases fitting TRBD2. From germline, CDR1 is SGHVS and CDR2 FQNEAQ. Trimming took 1 base from V and 7 from J; bases not matched to a gene: 10. The CDR3 is made up of 17 amino acids. DNA for the CDR3: TGTGCCAGCAGCTTAGATAGCGGGAGTATGTGGCTCGGGGAGCTGTTTTTT. Amino acids: CASSLDSGSMWLGELFF. Looking up the rest from reference TRBV7-8 and TRBJ2-2 gives the full variable domain: GAGVSQSPRYKVAKRGQDVALRCDPISGHVSLFWYQQALGQGPEFLTYFQNEAQLDKSGLPSDRFFAERPEGSVSTLKIQRTQQEDSAVYLCASSLDSGSMWLGELFFGEGSRLTVL.

The chain employs TRBV9 and TRBJ2-2, with a possible D match to TRBD2 (6 bases). CDR1 and CDR2 from the germline V gene are SGDLS and YYNGEE. CDR3 length: 15 residues. With 0 bases removed from V and 4 bases from J, the gap between germline ends came to 10 bases. Here the CDR3 reads CASSVGGERTGELFF. The CDR3 nucleotides read TGTGCCAGCAGCGTAGGCGGGGAGCGCACCGGGGAGCTGTTTTTT. The complete variable domain, with remaining parts taken from reference TRBV9 and TRBJ2-2, reads DSGVTQTPKHLITATGQRVTLRCSPRSGDLSVYWYQQSLDQGLQFLIQYYNGEERAKGNILERFSAQQFPDLHSELNLSSLELGDSALYFCASSVGGERTGELFFGEGSRLTVL.

The chain employs TRBV9 and TRBJ1-6; D remains unclear. Trimming shortened V by 4 bases and J by 9 bases, and 11 bases separated the two germline ends. Germline V gives CDR1 SGDLS, CDR2 YYNGEE. The length of the CDR3 is 13 residues. CDR3 sequence: CASSLDGFSPLHF. In DNA, the CDR3 is TGTGCCAGCAGCTTAGACGGCTTTTCACCCCTCCACTTT.

The chain is built from TRBV7-2 and TRBJ1-2; 7 nucleotides agree with TRBD1. The germline V gene encodes CDR1 SGHTA and CDR2 FQGNSA. V dropped 1 base and J dropped 2; count of bases not matched to a gene: 1. The CDR3 has 14 amino acids. The CDR3 spells CASSLGGQNYGYTF. CDR3 sequence (DNA): TGTGCCAGCAGCTTAGGGGGACAGAACTATGGCTACACCTTC. Variable domain in full (rest from reference TRBV7-2 and TRBJ1-2): GAGVSQSPSNKVTEKGKDVELRCDPISGHTALYWYRQSLGQGLEFLIYFQGNSAPDKSGLPSDRFSAERTGGSVSTLTIQRTQQEDSAVYLCASSLGGQNYGYTFGSGTRLTVV.

This clone has only one observation. This rearrangement joins TRBV6-2 or TRBV6-3 to TRBJ2-1, with 10 positions matching TRBD1. CDR1 MNHEY and CDR2 SVGEGT come from the germline V gene. The J segment lost 4 bases and the V segment lost 6 bases, leaving 21 bases of the junction unmatched. The CDR3 is 20 residues long. In nucleotides, the CDR3 is TGTGCCAGCAGCCCCTTTCCCCGGGACAGGGGCGGCCTCACGTACAATGAGCAGTTCTTC. Protein: CASSPFPRDRGGLTYNEQFF.

The rearrangement links TRBV4-3 to TRBJ1-4; TRBD1 is a possible D gene (5 bases). Germline V gene sequence: CDR1 LGHNA, CDR2 YSLEER. With 0 bases removed from V and 7 bases from J, the gap between germline ends came to 21 bases. The CDR3 is 18 residues long. The CDR3 coding sequence is TGCGCCAGCAGCCAAGATGTGGTGCGGGGGGATGGTCGTGAAAAACTGTTTTTT. The encoded protein is CASSQDVVRGDGREKLFF.

This clone has just one count. The chain combines TRBV6-2 or TRBV6-3 with TRBJ2-5; D is possibly TRBD1 or TRBD2 (5 bases each). The V end lost 5 bases, the J end lost 2 bases, and 9 bases lay between the germline ends. Germline CDR1 MNHEY, CDR2 SVGEGT. This CDR3 contains 13 residues. CDR3 coding DNA: TGTGCCAGCAGTCCAGAGGGGCAAGAGACCCAGTACTTC. The encoded protein is CASSPEGQETQYF.

The chain employs TRBV9 and TRBJ2-1, with D unresolved. This CDR3 has 15 amino acids. V was pared by 0 bases and J by 6 bases, with 13 bases between. Germline lookup yields CDR1 SGDLS and CDR2 YYNGEE. CDR3 residues: CASSVDSYRGNEQFF. In nucleotides, the CDR3 is TGTGCCAGCAGCGTAGATAGCTACCGTGGCAATGAGCAGTTCTTC.

This clone appeared once. CDR3 in amino acids: CASSYDQYSYNEQFF. The DNA of the CDR3 is TGTGCCAGCAGTTACGACCAATACTCCTACAATGAGCAGTTCTTC. The rearrangement joins TRBV6-5 to TRBJ2-1; no clear D. The germline V gene encodes CDR1 MNHEY and CDR2 SVGAGI. The germline V and J ends were trimmed by 2 bases and 0 bases, with 8 bases remaining between them. This CDR3 contains 15 residues.

The chain couples TRBV19 to TRBJ2-6, with D hard to call. This CDR3 is built from 17 residues. The germline CDR1 and CDR2 sequences are LNHDA and SQIVND (reference sequence). V was cut by 1 base and J by 0 bases, with 10 bases left in between. CDR3 amino acids: CASSIVDVSSGANVLTF. Written as DNA, the CDR3 is TGTGCCAGTAGTATAGTAGACGTCAGCTCTGGGGCCAACGTCCTGACTTTC.

This chain joins TRBV2 and TRBJ2-4; perhaps TRBD1 as D (7 bases). V dropped 3 bases and J dropped 3 bases, with 15 bases sitting between them. In germline, CDR1 is SNHLY, CDR2 FYNNEI. This CDR3 has 16 residues. CDR3 nucleotides: TGTGCCAGCAGTGAGGCGGGACAGACCGTCAAAAACATTCAGTACTTC. It translates to CASSEAGQTVKNIQYF.

The chain couples TRBV24-1 to TRBJ1-5; D is unclear. CDR1 KGHDR and CDR2 SFDVKD come from the germline V gene. The V gene lost 12 bases and the J gene lost 5 bases, with 10 bases spanning the gap. This CDR3 has 11 amino acids. CDR3 sequence (DNA): TGTGCCCCCCCCCGGGATCAGCCCCAGCATTTT. Its protein is CAPPRDQPQHF.

V usage is TRBV19 and J usage is TRBJ1-2; tentatively, D is TRBD1 (5 bases). The CDR3 covers 15 residues. Germline V CDR1 and CDR2: LNHDA, SQIVND (reference sequence). Trimming took 11 bases from V and 2 from J, leaving 21 bases between them. Here the CDR3 DNA reads TGTGCCTCAAACACCGTGGGGGGTCTAAACTATGGCTACACCTTC. It encodes CASNTVGGLNYGYTF.

This rearrangement joins TRBV6-5 to TRBJ2-5, with 7 nucleotides matching TRBD1. Germline V gene sequence: CDR1 MNHEY, CDR2 SVGAGI. The junction had 3 bases not matched to a gene; V was cut back by 6 bases and J by 2 bases. This CDR3 contains 13 residues. The CDR3 nucleotides read TGTGCCAGCAGAAGGGGGCTACAAGAGACCCAGTACTTC. Amino acids: CASRRGLQETQYF.

V gene TRBV12-3 or TRBV12-4 combines with J gene TRBJ2-4, with D possibly being TRBD2 (7 bases). The V end lost 2 bases, the J end lost 6 bases, and 8 bases lay between the germline ends. This CDR3 spans 13 amino acids. The CDR3: CASSLRGGNIQYF. In DNA form, the CDR3 reads TGTGCCAGCAGTTTAAGGGGGGGAAACATTCAGTACTTC.

The gene calls are TRBV7-9 and TRBJ2-7, with no clear D. V lost 1 base to trimming and J lost 2 bases, with 9 bases between them. The CDR3 has 14 residues. Germline assignment: CDR1 SEHNR and CDR2 FQNEAQ (reference sequence). The CDR3 loop is CASSLEHRAYEQYF. Here the CDR3 DNA reads TGTGCCAGCAGCTTAGAGCACAGAGCCTACGAGCAGTACTTC.

J is TRBJ2-1 and V is TRBV7-6; 10 bases map to TRBD2. The CDR3 has 17 amino acids. Germline CDR1 SGHVS, CDR2 FNYEAQ. J was trimmed by 7 bases and V by 1 base; bases with no gene match: 10. CDR3 DNA: TGTGCCAGCAGCTTAGTGAAGAGAGCGGGAGGGTGGAATGAGCAGTTCTTC. Translation: CASSLVKRAGGWNEQFF.

The V call is TRBV19, the J call TRBJ2-5, with 11 nucleotides matching TRBD2. Germline V CDR1 and CDR2: LNHDA, SQIVND (reference sequence). The CDR3 runs 16 residues. V gave up 5 bases and J gave up 5 bases; unmatched junction bases: 10. CDR3 nucleotides: TGTGCCAGTAGTTTTCGTAGCGGGGGGGCCGTGGAGACCCAGTACTTC. The encoded protein is CASSFRSGGAVETQYF.

The V call is TRBV29-1, the J call TRBJ2-7, with TRBD2 identical over 9 bases. V gave up 2 bases and J gave up 3 bases; unmatched junction bases: 8. Per germline, CDR1 SQVTM and CDR2 ANQGSEA. The CDR3 has 15 amino acids. CDR3 DNA sequence: TGCAGCGTTGAATTTGAGACTAGCGGCAGCTACGAGCAGTACTTC. It codes for CSVEFETSGSYEQYF.